Sequencing of this TCR beta chain was carried out in a study of cytomegalovirus exposure and HLA in healthy donors. About the study: Previous work identified 95 million to 140 million unique TCR beta sequences from some 170 million T cells.

Per the germline V gene, CDR1 is LGHNA and CDR2 is YNFKEQ. Between the trimmed V and J ends, which lost 4 bases and 0 bases, there was a span of 17 bases. The CDR3 runs to 17 residues. With regard to this clone: Antigen unknown.

It was with 60 Vbeta and 13 Jbeta primers that the PCR ran. Clones were read by immunoSEQ multiplex PCR, and TCRdb kept only the in-frame ones, dropping some. In the table there are about 89,000 clones, approximately 80% of which are singletons. Findings of the study overall: Later analysis associated a missense DCLRE1C variant with TCR beta V- and J-gene trimming. Presence/absence analyses assumed roughly uniform sequencing depth across donors, which may not hold.

The chain links TRBV4-2 to TRBJ2-3; D may be TRBD2 (6 bases). The TCR comes from a man aged 25-45 years in good health and CMV-seronegative. The specimen was PBMCs. The CDR3 DNA reads TGTGCCAGCAGCCGGGGTGGCGGGGATGCTAGCACAGATACGCAGTATTTT. Translating gives CASSRGGGDASTDTQYF.